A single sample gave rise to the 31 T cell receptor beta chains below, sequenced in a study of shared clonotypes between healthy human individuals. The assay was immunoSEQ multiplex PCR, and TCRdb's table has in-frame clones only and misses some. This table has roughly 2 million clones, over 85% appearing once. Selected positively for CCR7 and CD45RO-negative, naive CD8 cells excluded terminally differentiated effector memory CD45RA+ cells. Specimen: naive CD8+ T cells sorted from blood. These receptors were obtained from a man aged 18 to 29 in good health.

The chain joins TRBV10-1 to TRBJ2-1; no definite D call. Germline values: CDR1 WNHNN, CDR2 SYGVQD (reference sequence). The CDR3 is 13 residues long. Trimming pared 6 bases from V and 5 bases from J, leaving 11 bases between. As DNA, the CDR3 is TGCGCCAGCAGGGACGGCTTAAACAATGAGCAGTTCTTC. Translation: CASRDGLNNEQFF.

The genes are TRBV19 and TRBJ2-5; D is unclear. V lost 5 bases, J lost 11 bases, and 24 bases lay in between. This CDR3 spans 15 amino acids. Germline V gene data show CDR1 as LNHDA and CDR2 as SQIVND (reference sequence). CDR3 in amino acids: CASSLDMYGKTVQYF. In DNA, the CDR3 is TGTGCCAGTAGTCTCGATATGTACGGTAAAACAGTGCAGTACTTC.

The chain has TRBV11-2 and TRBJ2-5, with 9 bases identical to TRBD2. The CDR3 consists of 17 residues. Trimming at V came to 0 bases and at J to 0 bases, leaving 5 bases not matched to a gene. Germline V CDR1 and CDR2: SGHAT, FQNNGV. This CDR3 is CASSLEGGGEYQETQYF. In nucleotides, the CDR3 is TGTGCCAGCAGCTTAGAAGGCGGGGGGGAGTACCAAGAGACCCAGTACTTC.

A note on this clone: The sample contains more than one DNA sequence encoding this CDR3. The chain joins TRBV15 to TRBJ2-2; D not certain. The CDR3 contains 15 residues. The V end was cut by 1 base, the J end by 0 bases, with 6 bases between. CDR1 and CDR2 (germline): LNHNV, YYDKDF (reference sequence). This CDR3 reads CATSRAGSNTGELFF. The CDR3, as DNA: TGTGCCACCAGCAGAGCAGGTTCGAACACCGGGGAGCTGTTTTTT.

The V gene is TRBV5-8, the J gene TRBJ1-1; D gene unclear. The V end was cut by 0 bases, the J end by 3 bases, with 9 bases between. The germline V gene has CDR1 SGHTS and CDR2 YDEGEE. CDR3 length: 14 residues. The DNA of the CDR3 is TGTGCCAGCAGCTTGGAATTGGTGTACACTGAAGCTTTCTTT. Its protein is CASSLELVYTEAFF.

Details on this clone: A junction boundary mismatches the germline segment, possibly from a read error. Written as DNA, the CDR3 is TGTGCCTGGAGTGTAGAGGGCAGGGGCGGGGATTTT. Protein product: CAWSVEGRGGDF. The gene calls are TRBV30 and TRBJ2-3; either TRBD1 or TRBD2 may fit D (6 bases each). Germline values: CDR1 GTSNPN, CDR2 SVGIG (reference sequence). The CDR3 has 12 amino acids.

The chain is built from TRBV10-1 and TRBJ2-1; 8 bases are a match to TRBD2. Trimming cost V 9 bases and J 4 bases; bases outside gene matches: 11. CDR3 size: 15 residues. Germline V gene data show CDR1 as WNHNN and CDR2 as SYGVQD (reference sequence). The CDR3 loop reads CASTGTSFVYNEQFF. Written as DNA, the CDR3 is TGCGCCAGTACCGGGACTAGTTTTGTTTACAATGAGCAGTTCTTC.

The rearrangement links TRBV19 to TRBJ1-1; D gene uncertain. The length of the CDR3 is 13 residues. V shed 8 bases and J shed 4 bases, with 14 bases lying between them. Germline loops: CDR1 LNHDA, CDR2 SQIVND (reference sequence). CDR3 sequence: CASSPLGGTEAFF. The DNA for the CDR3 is TGTGCCAGTTCCCCTTTGGGTGGCACTGAAGCTTTCTTT.

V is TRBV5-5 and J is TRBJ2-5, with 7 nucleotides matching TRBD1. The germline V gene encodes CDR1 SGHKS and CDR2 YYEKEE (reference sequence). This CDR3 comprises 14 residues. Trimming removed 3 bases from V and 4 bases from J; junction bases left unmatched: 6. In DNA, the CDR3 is TGTGCCAGCAGCTCATTACAGGGGAGAGAGACCCAGTACTTC. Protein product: CASSSLQGRETQYF. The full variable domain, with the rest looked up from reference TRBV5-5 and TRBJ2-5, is DAGVTQSPTHLIKTRGQQVTLRCSPISGHKSVSWYQQVLGQGPQFIFQYYEKEERGRGNFPDRFSARQFPNYSSELNVNALLLGDSALYLCASSSLQGRETQYFGPGTRLLVL.

CDR3 region: CASSLDGDDTDTQYF. The CDR3 nucleotides read TGTGCCAGCAGTTTGGACGGGGACGACACAGATACGCAGTATTTT. The chain uses TRBV6-5 and TRBJ2-3; D possibly matches TRBD1 or TRBD2 (5 bases each). V gave up 4 bases and J gave up 2 bases, with 13 bases separating them. Germline lookup yields CDR1 MNHEY and CDR2 SVGAGI. The CDR3 has 15 amino acids.

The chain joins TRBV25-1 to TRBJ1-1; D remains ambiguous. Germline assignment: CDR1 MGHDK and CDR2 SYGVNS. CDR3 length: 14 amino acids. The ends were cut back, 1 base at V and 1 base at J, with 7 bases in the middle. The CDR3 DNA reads TGTGCCAGCAGTGAATTGGACGCGAACACTGAAGCTTTCTTT. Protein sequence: CASSELDANTEAFF.

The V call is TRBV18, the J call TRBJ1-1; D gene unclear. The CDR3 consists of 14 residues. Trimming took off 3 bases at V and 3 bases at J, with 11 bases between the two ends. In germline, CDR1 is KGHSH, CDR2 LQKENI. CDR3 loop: CASSPGSSHTEAFF. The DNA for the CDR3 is TGTGCCAGCTCACCGGGCAGTTCGCACACTGAAGCTTTCTTT.

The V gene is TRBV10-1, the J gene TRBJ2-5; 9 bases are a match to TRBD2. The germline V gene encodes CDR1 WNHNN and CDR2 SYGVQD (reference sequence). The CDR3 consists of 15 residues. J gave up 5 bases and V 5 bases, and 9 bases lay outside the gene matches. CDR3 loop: CASSPGTSLGETQYF. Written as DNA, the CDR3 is TGCGCCAGCAGTCCCGGGACTAGCCTCGGGGAGACCCAGTACTTC.

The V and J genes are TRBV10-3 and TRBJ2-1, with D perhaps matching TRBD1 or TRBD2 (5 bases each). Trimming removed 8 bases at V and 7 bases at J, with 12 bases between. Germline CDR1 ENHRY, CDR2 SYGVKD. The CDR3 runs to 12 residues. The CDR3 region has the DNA TGTGCCATCGGGACCCTGGGGAATGAGCAGTTCTTC. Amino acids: CAIGTLGNEQFF.

CDR3 sequence reads: CASSLTVGLSYEQYF. As DNA, the CDR3 is TGTGCCAGCAGCTTAACGGTGGGCCTCTCCTACGAGCAGTACTTC. The rearrangement links TRBV7-3 to TRBJ2-7, with D uncertain. This CDR3 has 15 residues. CDR1 and CDR2 (germline): SGHTA, FQGTGA. Trimming cost V 0 bases and J 0 bases, with 9 bases left between them.

DNA for the CDR3: TGTGCCACGGGACAGGGGGCGGAAAAACTGTTTTTT. Protein: CATGQGAEKLFF. V usage is TRBV10-3 and J usage is TRBJ1-4, with TRBD1 matching 12 bases. Germline V gene sequence: CDR1 ENHRY, CDR2 SYGVKD. The CDR3 has 12 amino acids. J gave up 8 bases and V 10 bases, and 2 bases lay outside the gene matches.

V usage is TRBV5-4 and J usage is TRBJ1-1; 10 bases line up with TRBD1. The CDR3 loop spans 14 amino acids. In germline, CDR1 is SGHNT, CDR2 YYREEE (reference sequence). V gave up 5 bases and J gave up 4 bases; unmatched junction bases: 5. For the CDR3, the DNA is TGTGCCAGCAGACCGGACAGGGGGACCACTGAAGCTTTCTTT. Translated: CASRPDRGTTEAFF.

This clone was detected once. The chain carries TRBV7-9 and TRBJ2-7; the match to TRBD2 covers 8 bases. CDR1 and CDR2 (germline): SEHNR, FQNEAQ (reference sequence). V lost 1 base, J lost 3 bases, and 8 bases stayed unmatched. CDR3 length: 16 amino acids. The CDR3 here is CASSLVGGGRHYEQYF. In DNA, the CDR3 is TGTGCCAGCAGCTTAGTTGGAGGCGGGAGGCACTACGAGCAGTACTTC. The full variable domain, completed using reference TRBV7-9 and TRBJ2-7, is DTGVSQNPRHKITKRGQNVTFRCDPISEHNRLYWYRQTLGQGPEFLTYFQNEAQLEKSRLLSDRFSAERPKGSFSTLEIQRTEQGDSAMYLCASSLVGGGRHYEQYFGPGTRLTVT.

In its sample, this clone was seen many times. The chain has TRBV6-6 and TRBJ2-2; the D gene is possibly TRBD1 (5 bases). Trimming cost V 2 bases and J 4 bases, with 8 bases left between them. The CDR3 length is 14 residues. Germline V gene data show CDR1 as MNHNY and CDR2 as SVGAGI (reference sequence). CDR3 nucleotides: TGTGCCAGCAGTTACCTAGGGGTCACCGGGGAGCTGTTTTTT. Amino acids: CASSYLGVTGELFF.

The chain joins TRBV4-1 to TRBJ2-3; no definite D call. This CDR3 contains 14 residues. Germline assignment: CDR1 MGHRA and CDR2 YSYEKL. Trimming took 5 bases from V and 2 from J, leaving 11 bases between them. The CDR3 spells CASSIAPLTDTQYF. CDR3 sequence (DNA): TGCGCCAGCAGCATCGCCCCGCTCACAGATACGCAGTATTTT.

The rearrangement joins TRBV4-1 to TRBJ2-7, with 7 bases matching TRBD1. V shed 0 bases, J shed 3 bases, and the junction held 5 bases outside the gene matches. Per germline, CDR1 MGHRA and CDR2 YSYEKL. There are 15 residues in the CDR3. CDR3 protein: CASSQETGALYEQYF. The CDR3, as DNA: TGCGCCAGCAGCCAAGAAACAGGGGCTCTCTACGAGCAGTACTTC.

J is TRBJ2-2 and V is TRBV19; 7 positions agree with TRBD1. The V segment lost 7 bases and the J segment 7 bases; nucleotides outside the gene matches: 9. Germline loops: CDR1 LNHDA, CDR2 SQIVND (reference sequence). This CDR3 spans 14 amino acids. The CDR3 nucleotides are TGTGCCAGTACTGAACAGGGGTATCTCGGGGAGCTGTTTTTT. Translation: CASTEQGYLGELFF. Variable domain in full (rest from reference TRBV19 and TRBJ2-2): DGGITQSPKYLFRKEGQNVTLSCEQNLNHDAMYWYRQDPGQGLRLIYYSQIVNDFQKGDIAEGYSVSREKKESFPLTVTSAQKNPTAFYLCASTEQGYLGELFFGEGSRLTVL.

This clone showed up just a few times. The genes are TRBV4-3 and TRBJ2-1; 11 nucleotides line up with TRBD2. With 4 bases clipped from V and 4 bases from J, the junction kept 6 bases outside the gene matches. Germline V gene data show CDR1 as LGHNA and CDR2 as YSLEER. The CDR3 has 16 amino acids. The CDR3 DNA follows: TGCGCCAGCAGCCGACTACTAGCGGGAGTTTACAATGAGCAGTTCTTC. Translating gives CASSRLLAGVYNEQFF.

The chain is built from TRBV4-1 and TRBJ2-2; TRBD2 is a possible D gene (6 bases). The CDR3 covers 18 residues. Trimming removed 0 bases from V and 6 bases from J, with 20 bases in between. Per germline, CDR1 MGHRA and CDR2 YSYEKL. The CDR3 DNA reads TGCGCCAGCAGCCAAGAAGGCGTGTGGGAGGAAAAACCCGGGGAGCTGTTTTTT. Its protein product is CASSQEGVWEEKPGELFF.

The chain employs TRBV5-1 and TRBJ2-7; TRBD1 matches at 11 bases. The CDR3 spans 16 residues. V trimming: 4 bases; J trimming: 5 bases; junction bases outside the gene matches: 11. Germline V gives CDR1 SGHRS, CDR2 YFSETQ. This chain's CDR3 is CASSPIPGQGDNEQYF. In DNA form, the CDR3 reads TGCGCCAGCAGCCCAATTCCGGGACAGGGGGACAACGAGCAGTACTTC. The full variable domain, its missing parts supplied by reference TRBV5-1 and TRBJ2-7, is KAGVTQTPRYLIKTRGQQVTLSCSPISGHRSVSWYQQTPGQGLQFLFEYFSETQRNKGNFPGRFSGRQFSNSRSEMNVSTLELGDSALYLCASSPIPGQGDNEQYFGPGTRLTVT.

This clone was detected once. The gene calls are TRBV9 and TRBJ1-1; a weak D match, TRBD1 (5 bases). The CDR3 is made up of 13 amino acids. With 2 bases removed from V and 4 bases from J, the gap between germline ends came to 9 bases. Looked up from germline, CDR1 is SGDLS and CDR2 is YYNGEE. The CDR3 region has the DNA TGTGCCAGCAGCGTCGACAGTCTCACTGAAGCTTTCTTT. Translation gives CASSVDSLTEAFF.

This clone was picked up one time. The CDR3 sequence: CASSGRLRDYPYGTDTQYF. The CDR3, as DNA: TGTGCCAGCAGCGGACGCCTCCGGGACTATCCCTATGGCACAGATACGCAGTATTTT. This chain links TRBV9 with TRBJ2-3, with TRBD2 matching over 7 bases. Germline values: CDR1 SGDLS, CDR2 YYNGEE. V trimming: 3 bases; J trimming: 1 base; junction bases outside the gene matches: 17. The CDR3 spans 19 residues.

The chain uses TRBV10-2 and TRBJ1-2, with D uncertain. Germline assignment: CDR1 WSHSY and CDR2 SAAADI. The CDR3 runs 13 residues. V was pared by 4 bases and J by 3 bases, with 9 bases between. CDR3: CASSAGRDYGYTF. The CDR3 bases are TGCGCCAGCAGTGCGGGCAGAGACTATGGCTACACCTTC.

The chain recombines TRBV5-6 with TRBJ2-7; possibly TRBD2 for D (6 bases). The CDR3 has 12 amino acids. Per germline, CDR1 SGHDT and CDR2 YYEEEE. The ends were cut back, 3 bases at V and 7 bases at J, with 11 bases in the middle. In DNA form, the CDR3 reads TGTGCCAGCAGCTGGGGGGTTGAAGAGCAGTACTTC. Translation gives CASSWGVEEQYF.

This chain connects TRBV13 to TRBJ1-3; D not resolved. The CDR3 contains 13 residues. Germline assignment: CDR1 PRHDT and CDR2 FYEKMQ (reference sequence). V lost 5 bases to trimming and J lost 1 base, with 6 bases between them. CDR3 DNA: TGTGCCAGCAGCGATGAGTCTGGAAACACCATATATTTT. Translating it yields CASSDESGNTIYF.

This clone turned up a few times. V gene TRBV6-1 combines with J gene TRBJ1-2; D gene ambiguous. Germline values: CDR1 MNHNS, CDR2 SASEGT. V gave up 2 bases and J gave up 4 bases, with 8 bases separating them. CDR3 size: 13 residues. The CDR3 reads CASSELQIYGYTF. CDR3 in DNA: TGTGCCAGCAGTGAACTCCAGATCTATGGCTACACCTTC.